The rows below give T cell receptor beta chains drawn from one sample of a study of T-cell memory formation after mild COVID-19. TCRdb recomputed calls from the 5' RACE reads with MiXCR, one row per CDR3 protein. The table includes roughly 580,000 distinct CDR3 sequences, roughly 17% detected once. Sequenced material: PBMCs or a T cell subset sorted from them (not recorded which). These receptors originate from an adult woman who had mild COVID-19 (a few samples of this study predate the infection). Cell type and time point are not known. Each CDR3 is given without its conserved first and last residue. Fields, in order: J gene, D gene, V gene, CDR3 protein. D genes are given only for firm matches.

J: TRBJ2-5; D: NA; V: TRBV10-3; CDR3: AISERGPETQY
J: TRBJ2-1; D: NA; V: TRBV5-1; CDR3: ASSLGGPYNEQF
J: TRBJ2-2; D: TRBD2; V: TRBV20-1; CDR3: SAREAGLNTGELF
J: TRBJ1-3; D: NA; V: TRBV19; CDR3: ASRVADTIY
J: TRBJ2-7; D: NA; V: TRBV5-8; CDR3: ASSPEGPYSYEQY
J: TRBJ2-5; D: NA; V: TRBV25-1; CDR3: ASSEWNGQVGL
J: TRBJ2-7; D: NA; V: TRBV11-2; CDR3: ASTPGAVRHEQY
J: TRBJ2-7; D: TRBD2; V: TRBV6-6; CDR3: ASRFPSGNSYEQY
J: TRBJ1-5; D: NA; V: TRBV12-3/TRBV12-4; CDR3: ASSLGSWAESNQPQH
J: TRBJ1-1; D: NA; V: TRBV7-9; CDR3: ASSTSVNTEAF
J: TRBJ2-1; D: NA; V: TRBV12-3/TRBV12-4; CDR3: ASTMGVNEQF
J: TRBJ2-7; D: NA; V: TRBV3-1; CDR3: ASSQTRSSYEQY
J: TRBJ2-1; D: TRBD2; V: TRBV2; CDR3: ASLGGGKHNEQF
J: TRBJ2-1; D: TRBD2; V: TRBV14; CDR3: ASSQETSGVLQF
J: TRBJ2-5; D: TRBD2; V: TRBV18; CDR3: ASSRRLAGERETQY
J: TRBJ2-1; D: NA; V: TRBV11-2; CDR3: ASTAGTYYNEQF
J: TRBJ2-3; D: TRBD2; V: TRBV10-3; CDR3: AITSGATDTQY
J: TRBJ1-5; D: NA; V: TRBV25-1; CDR3: ASSLSGPGNQPQH
J: TRBJ2-3; D: TRBD1; V: TRBV7-2; CDR3: ASSPRQGTQY
J: TRBJ1-1; D: NA; V: TRBV12-3/TRBV12-4; CDR3: ASSFFGGGNTEAF
J: TRBJ2-7; D: NA; V: TRBV24-1; CDR3: ATSDKTTYEQY
J: TRBJ1-1; D: NA; V: TRBV7-3; CDR3: ASSLTGQMNTEAF